This T cell receptor beta chain came from a study of blood T cells in healthy people across ages. Broader study findings: Because sorting was not performed, PBMCs prevented conclusive naive versus antigen-experienced comparison. Roughly linear age-related decline in beta diversity appeared, significant by age roughly 40.

The CDR3 loop spans 14 amino acids. Germline V gene sequence: CDR1 MDHEN, CDR2 SYDVKM. V dropped 9 bases and J dropped 6; count of bases not matched to a gene: 10. This clonotype was seen a few times. Its antigen is unidentified. With a J-beta primer mix and a sample-barcoded 5' primer, a second PCR ran about 7 to 11 cycles. MiXCR, run by TCRdb on the 5' RACE reads, gives a single entry per CDR3 protein. The sample has roughly 680,000 distinct CDR3 sequences, over 45% seen once. This receptor was taken from a woman aged 55-70 years in good health. Material: blood. The chain couples TRBV28 to TRBJ1-4; 7 bases line up with TRBD1. This CDR3 reads CASLSGTADEKLFF. The DNA of the CDR3 is TGTGCCAGTCTATCCGGGACAGCCGATGAAAAACTGTTTTTT.